This TCR beta chain was found in a study of beta chain features in type 1 diabetes. Regarding this clone: Its antigen is currently unknown.

Reverse transcription of all isolated RNA meant that expressed TCRB transcripts were sequenced. Sequencing was performed with immunoSEQ multiplex PCR; in TCRdb, only in-frame clones are kept and a portion is missing. The sample shows around 710,000 clones, around 11% of them seen only once. Study results and caveats: Within each of all four CD4+ subsets, Type 1 diabetes patients had TCRB CDR3s that were moderately but significantly shorter.

This TCR derives from a man aged 30 to 39 with type 1 diabetes. Source material: naive CD4+ T cells from blood.

This CDR3 is CASSTYSIYNEQFF. CDR3 coding DNA: TGTGCCAGCAGTACCTACAGCATTTACAATGAGCAGTTCTTC. V usage is TRBV7-2 and J usage is TRBJ2-1, with D uncertain. The CDR3 is made up of 14 amino acids. V lost 6 bases to trimming and J lost 4 bases, with 13 bases between them. Germline CDR1 and CDR2: SGHTA and FQGNSA.